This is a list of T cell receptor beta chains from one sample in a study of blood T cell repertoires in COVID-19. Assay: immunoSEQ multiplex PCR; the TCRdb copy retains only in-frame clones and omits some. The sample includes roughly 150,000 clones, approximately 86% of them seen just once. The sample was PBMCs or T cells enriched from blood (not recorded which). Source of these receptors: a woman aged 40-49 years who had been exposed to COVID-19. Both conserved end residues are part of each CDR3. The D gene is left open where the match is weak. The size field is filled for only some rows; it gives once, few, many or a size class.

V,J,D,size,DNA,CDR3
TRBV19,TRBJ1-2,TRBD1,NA,TGTGCCAGTAGTCCCCCGGCCAGGGGGGACTACACCTTC,CASSPPARGDYTF
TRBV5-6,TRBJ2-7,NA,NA,TGTGCCAGCAGCGCGGACAGCTACGAGCAGTACTTC,CASSADSYEQYF
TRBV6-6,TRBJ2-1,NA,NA,TGTGCCAGCAGTTACGAGGGCTCATACAATGAGCAGTTCTTC,CASSYEGSYNEQFF
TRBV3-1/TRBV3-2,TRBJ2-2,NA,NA,TGTGCCAGCAGCCTCTTATGGGACTGCGCGAGGACCGGGGAGCTGTTTTTT,CASSLLWDCARTGELFF
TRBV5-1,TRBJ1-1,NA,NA,TGCGCCAGCTTAGCTGGGGGGGATACTGAAGCTTTCTTT,CASLAGGDTEAFF
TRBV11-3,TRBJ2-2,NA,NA,TGTGCCAGCAGCTTAGTGTCTGGAGGGGCAGCACCCGGGGAGCTGTTTTTT,CASSLVSGGAAPGELFF
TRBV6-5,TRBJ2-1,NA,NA,TGTGCCAGCGGAACAGAGTACAATGAGCAGTTCTTC,CASGTEYNEQFF
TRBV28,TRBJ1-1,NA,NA,TGTGCCAGCAGTTCAGACACTGAAGCTTTCTTT,CASSSDTEAFF
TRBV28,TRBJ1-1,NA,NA,TGTGCCAGCAGTTTAAGCGGACGGGAGGCTTTCTTT,CASSLSGREAFF
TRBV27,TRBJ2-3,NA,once,TGTGCCAGCAGTTTGTCCAGTCTAGATACGCAGTATTTT,CASSLSSLDTQYF
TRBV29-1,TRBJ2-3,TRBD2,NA,TGCAGCGTTGACCGCGGGAGTACCACAGATACGCAGTATTTT,CSVDRGSTTDTQYF
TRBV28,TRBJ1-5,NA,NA,TGTGCCAGCAAACCTTCCCGGGACTCGAAGCCCCAGCATTTT,CASKPSRDSKPQHF
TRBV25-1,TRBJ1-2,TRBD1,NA,TGTGCCAGCAGTGAGGCAGGGGGCTATGGCTACACCTTC,CASSEAGGYGYTF
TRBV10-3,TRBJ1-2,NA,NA,TGTGCCATCAGTGATTCGTCGGGGATAGGTGGCTACACCTTC,CAISDSSGIGGYTF
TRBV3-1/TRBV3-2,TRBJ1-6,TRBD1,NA,TGTGCCAGCAGCCAGGACCCGGACAGGGACTCACCCCTCCACTTT,CASSQDPDRDSPLHF
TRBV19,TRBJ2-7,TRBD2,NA,TGTGCCAGTAGTTGGGGACTAGCGGGAGTCTCCTACGAGCAGTACTTC,CASSWGLAGVSYEQYF
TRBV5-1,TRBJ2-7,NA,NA,TGCGCCAGCAGCTTGGCCGCGGGCTACGAGCAGTACTTC,CASSLAAGYEQYF
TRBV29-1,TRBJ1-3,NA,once,TGCAGCGTTGCAGCGACCAGCTCTGGAAACACCATATATTTT,CSVAATSSGNTIYF
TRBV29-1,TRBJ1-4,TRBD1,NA,TGCAGCGGTATAGAGGGGGCGGGGACTAATGAAAAACTGTTTTTT,CSGIEGAGTNEKLFF
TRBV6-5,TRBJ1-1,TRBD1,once,TGTGCCAGCAGGGTATCGACAGGGGCGATGACTGAAGCTTTCTTT,CASRVSTGAMTEAFF
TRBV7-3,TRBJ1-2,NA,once,TGTGCCAGCAGCCCGCATGGAGGGGCGAACTATGGCTACACCTTC,CASSPHGGANYGYTF
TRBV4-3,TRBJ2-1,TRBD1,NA,TGCGCCAGCAGCCAAGAGTACAGGGGGAACAATGAGCAGTTCTTC,CASSQEYRGNNEQFF
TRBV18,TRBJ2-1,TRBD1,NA,TGTGCCAGCTCACCACCACAGGGGGCCTACAATGAGCAGTTCTTC,CASSPPQGAYNEQFF
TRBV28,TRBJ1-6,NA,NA,TGTGCCAGCAGTGGGGGCAGCTCATATAATTCACCCCTCCACTTT,CASSGGSSYNSPLHF
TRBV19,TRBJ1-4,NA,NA,TGTGCCAGTGCCGACGGGGGAAGAGTAGCTAATGAAAAACTGTTTTTT,CASADGGRVANEKLFF
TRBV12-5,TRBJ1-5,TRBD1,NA,TGTGCTAGTGGTTTGGCGACAGGGGGACAGCCCCAGCATTTT,CASGLATGGQPQHF
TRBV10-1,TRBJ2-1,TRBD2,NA,TGCGCCAAAACCGATAGCGGGAGCTCCTACAATGAGCAGTTCTTC,CAKTDSGSSYNEQFF
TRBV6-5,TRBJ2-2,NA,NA,TGTGCCAGCACCAGAGGGGGTCCGAACACCGGGGAGCTGTTTTTT,CASTRGGPNTGELFF
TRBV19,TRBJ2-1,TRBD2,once,TGTGCCAGTAGTGATAGCGGGAGGGCCTTCAATGAGCAGTTCTTC,CASSDSGRAFNEQFF
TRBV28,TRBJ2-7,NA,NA,TGTGCCAGCAGCTTGGGACTGGGCGACGAGCAGTACTTC,CASSLGLGDEQYF
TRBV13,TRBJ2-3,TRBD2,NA,TGTGCCAGCAGCTTAGTACTAGCGGGGAGGCCAGATACGCAGTATTTT,CASSLVLAGRPDTQYF
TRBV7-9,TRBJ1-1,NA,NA,TGTGCCAGCAGCTTAGATGGTTCGGGCACTGAAGCTTTCTTT,CASSLDGSGTEAFF
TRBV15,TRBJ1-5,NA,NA,TGTGCCACCAGCAGACTCTGGGGGGGCTCGAGCAATCAGCCCCAGCATTTT,CATSRLWGGSSNQPQHF
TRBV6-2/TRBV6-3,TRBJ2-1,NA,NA,TGTGCCAGCAGTAGCCCTTCGGAAGGGAGGGGGAATGAGCAGTTCTTC,CASSSPSEGRGNEQFF
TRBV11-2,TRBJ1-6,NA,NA,TGTGCCAGCAGCTTAGATACCGGGGGTTCACCCCTCCACTTT,CASSLDTGGSPLHF
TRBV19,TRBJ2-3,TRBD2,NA,TGTGCCAGTAGTACGAGGGACCTAGCGGGAGGGCCTCCAGATACGCAGTATTTT,CASSTRDLAGGPPDTQYF
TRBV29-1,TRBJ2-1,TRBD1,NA,TGCAGCGCCAAAACCGTACAGGGGGCTTTCAATGAGCAGTTCTTC,CSAKTVQGAFNEQFF
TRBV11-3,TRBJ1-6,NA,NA,TGTGCCAGCAGCTTCGGGGCCTATAATTCACCCCTCCACTTT,CASSFGAYNSPLHF
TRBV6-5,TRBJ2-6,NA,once,TGTGCCAGCAGTCTACGCCGGGCCAACGTCCTGACTTTC,CASSLRRANVLTF
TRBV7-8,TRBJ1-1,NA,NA,TGTGCCAGCAGCTTAGCACAGATGAACACTGAAGCTTTCTTT,CASSLAQMNTEAFF
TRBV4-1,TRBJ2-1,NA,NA,TGCGCCAGCAGCTTAGCGGCCAATGAGCAGTTCTTC,CASSLAANEQFF
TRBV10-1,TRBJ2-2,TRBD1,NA,TGCGCCAGCAGTCAGGGGGCCAACACCGGGGAGCTGTTTTTT,CASSQGANTGELFF
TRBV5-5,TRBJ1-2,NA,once,TGTGCCAGCAGCTTGGTAGTGAACTATGGCTACACCTTC,CASSLVVNYGYTF
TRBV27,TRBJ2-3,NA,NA,TGTGCCAGCAGTTCAGGACAGACACAGGATACGCAGTATTTT,CASSSGQTQDTQYF
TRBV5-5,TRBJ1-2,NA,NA,TGTGCCAGCAGCTTGGAGGTACAGTTCTATGGCTACACCTTC,CASSLEVQFYGYTF
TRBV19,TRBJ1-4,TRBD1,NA,TGTGCCAGTAGTATGGGGGGACAGACCAATGAAAAACTGTTTTTT,CASSMGGQTNEKLFF
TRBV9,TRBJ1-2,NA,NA,TGTGCCAGCACGCTGGAGTCCCGGCACGGAGGGGGCTACACCTTC,CASTLESRHGGGYTF
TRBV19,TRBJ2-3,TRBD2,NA,TGTGCCAGTAGTATGGAAACCGGGACTAGCGGGGGGGCCCGAGATACGCAGTATTTT,CASSMETGTSGGARDTQYF
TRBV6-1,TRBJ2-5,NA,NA,TGTGCCAGCAGTGAATCGGGGGTTGAGACCCAGTACTTC,CASSESGVETQYF
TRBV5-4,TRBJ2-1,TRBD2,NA,TGTGCCAGCAGCTTGGCCGGGACTAGCGTCATGGGTGAGCAGTTCTTC,CASSLAGTSVMGEQFF
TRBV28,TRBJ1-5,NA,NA,TGTGCTACTAGAGGGGGGGATCAGCCCCAGCATTTT,CATRGGDQPQHF
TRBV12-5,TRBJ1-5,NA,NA,TGTGCTAGTGGTATGGGGTGGGGGACTGACGATCAGCCCCAGCATTTT,CASGMGWGTDDQPQHF
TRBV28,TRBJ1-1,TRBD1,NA,TGTGCCGGCATGACAGGGGGCGGAATGAACACTGAAGCTTTCTTT,CAGMTGGGMNTEAFF
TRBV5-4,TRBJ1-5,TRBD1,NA,TGTGCCAGCAGCTACCAGGGGGCCAATCAGCCCCAGCATTTT,CASSYQGANQPQHF
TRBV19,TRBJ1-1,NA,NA,TGTGCCACCAAATGGGGCGACAACACTGAAGCTTTCTTT,CATKWGDNTEAFF